The present T cell receptor (beta chain) was sequenced within a study of shared clonotypes between healthy human individuals. Produced via immunoSEQ multiplex PCR; TCRdb's table is partial and in-frame only. Here the sample spans 2 million to 3 million clones, more than 80% being singletons. Germline V lookup: CDR1 KGHSH, CDR2 LQKENI. With 6 bases removed from V and 5 bases from J, the gap between germline ends came to 14 bases. The CDR3 is made up of 14 amino acids. This sequence joins TRBV18 and TRBJ2-1; D is perhaps TRBD2 (5 bases). The sequenced sample was naive CD4+ T cells sorted from blood. The subset is: CD45RA+ positively selected. This TCR derives from a man aged 18 to 30 in good health. The CDR3 protein is CASSPTLANNEQFF. CDR3 DNA: TGTGCCAGCTCCCCCACCTTAGCGAACAATGAGCAGTTCTTC. The variable domain in full, completed from reference TRBV18 and TRBJ2-1, reads NAGVMQNPRHLVRRRGQEARLRCSPMKGHSHVYWYRQLPEEGLKFMVYLQKENIIDESGMPKERFSAEFPKEGPSILRIQQVVRGDSAAYFCASSPTLANNEQFFGPGTRLTVL.